Each of the 12 T cell receptor beta chains below was sequenced from the same sample in a study of identifying expanded T cells in peripheral blood (dated by TCRdb to 2018 to 2020). Library preparation employed the immunoSEQ multiplex PCR assay. TCRdb took over this immuneACCESS table, retaining in-frame rearrangements with V and J assigned. Such tables are incomplete; in checked studies, under half of the missing clones stem from an unresolved V gene, and the remainder is unexplained. This sample is represented by some 97,000 clones; over 80% of them were singletons. In total, the top ten clones hold approximately 6% of the sample. Input material: blood. The source is a person aged 18-69 years in good health.

The genes are TRBV7-2 and TRBJ1-6, with D tentatively TRBD1 (5 bases). The V and J ends lost 0 bases and 9 bases respectively, with 12 bases between them. The CDR3 is 15 amino acids. CDR1 SGHTA and CDR2 FQGNSA come from the germline V gene. This chain's CDR3 is CASSLAGRGGSPLHF. Here the CDR3 DNA reads TGTGCCAGCAGCTTAGCGGGTAGGGGTGGTTCACCCCTCCACTTT.

V and J are TRBV5-1 and TRBJ2-2; 11 bases line up with TRBD1. Germline CDR1 is SGHRS and CDR2 is YFSETQ. The V segment lost 4 bases and the J segment 7 bases; nucleotides outside the gene matches: 6. The CDR3 runs 15 residues. CDR3 loop: CASSTGQGADGELFF. As DNA, the CDR3 is TGCGCCAGCAGCACCGGACAGGGGGCAGACGGGGAGCTGTTTTTT.

The V gene is TRBV7-2, the J gene TRBJ2-1, with TRBD2 matching 13 bases. The CDR3 spans 19 residues. The V segment lost 5 bases and the J segment 3 bases; nucleotides outside the gene matches: 13. Germline loops: CDR1 SGHTA, CDR2 FQGNSA. CDR3 sequence: CASSPLGLAGVKSYNEQFF. In DNA, the CDR3 is TGTGCCAGCAGCCCCCTCGGACTAGCGGGAGTGAAAAGCTACAATGAGCAGTTCTTC.

The genes are TRBV4-1 and TRBJ1-1; D possibly corresponds to TRBD1 (6 bases). The CDR3 spans 15 residues. CDR1 MGHRA and CDR2 YSYEKL come from the germline V gene. V lost 3 bases and J 1 base, leaving 12 bases between the germline ends. CDR3 nucleotide sequence: TGCGCCAGCAGCCAGCAGGGACATCCGAACACTGAAGCTTTCTTT. Amino acid sequence: CASSQQGHPNTEAFF.

The genes are TRBV25-1 and TRBJ2-3, with 7 bases fitting TRBD2. This CDR3 has 15 amino acids. Unmatched junction bases numbered 4, after V lost 1 base and J lost 3 bases. Germline V gene lookup returns CDR1 MGHDK and CDR2 SYGVNS. CDR3: CASSEWGGGTDTQYF. The CDR3 nucleotides are TGTGCCAGCAGTGAATGGGGCGGGGGTACAGATACGCAGTATTTT. Looking up the rest from reference TRBV25-1 and TRBJ2-3 gives the full variable domain: EADIYQTPRYLVIGTGKKITLECSQTMGHDKMYWYQQDPGMELHLIHYSYGVNSTEKGDLSSESTVSRIRTEHFPLTLESARPSHTSQYLCASSEWGGGTDTQYFGPGTRLTVL.

The gene calls are TRBV19 and TRBJ1-6; D is ambiguous. In germline, CDR1 is LNHDA, CDR2 SQIVND (reference sequence). The CDR3 sequence is 14 residues long. Deletions cut 1 base from V and 3 bases from J, with 4 bases between. The CDR3 coding sequence is TGTGCCAGTAGTATAGGGAACTATAATTCACCCCTCCACTTT. Translating it yields CASSIGNYNSPLHF. Combining the CDR3 with reference TRBV19 and TRBJ1-6 gives the whole variable domain DGGITQSPKYLFRKEGQNVTLSCEQNLNHDAMYWYRQDPGQGLRLIYYSQIVNDFQKGDIAEGYSVSREKKESFPLTVTSAQKNPTAFYLCASSIGNYNSPLHFGNGTRLTVT.

Here the CDR3 reads CASSFEATNEKLFF. As DNA, the CDR3 is TGCGCCAGCAGCTTCGAAGCAACTAATGAAAAACTGTTTTTT. V and J are TRBV5-1 and TRBJ1-4; D is unresolved. Per the germline V gene, CDR1 is SGHRS and CDR2 is YFSETQ. This CDR3 is 14 amino acids long. The germline V and J ends were trimmed by 2 bases and 0 bases, with 5 bases remaining between them.

The J gene is TRBJ1-5, the V gene TRBV7-2; D is unclear. V was clipped by 7 bases and J by 0 bases, with 7 bases between them. Germline lookup yields CDR1 SGHTA and CDR2 FQGNSA. The length of the CDR3 is 13 residues. The CDR3 DNA reads TGTGCCAGCACCGGCAGTAGCAATCAGCCCCAGCATTTT. It specifies CASTGSSNQPQHF.

The gene calls are TRBV29-1 and TRBJ1-1; D is possibly TRBD1 (5 bases). The germline V gene has CDR1 SQVTM and CDR2 ANQGSEA. Trimming left V 7 bases short and J 0 bases short, with 12 bases between. The CDR3 is made up of 13 amino acids. The CDR3 loop is CSAMTELNTEAFF. The CDR3 bases are TGCAGCGCCATGACAGAATTGAACACTGAAGCTTTCTTT.

The rearrangement joins TRBV4-2 to TRBJ2-5; a possible D gene is TRBD1 (6 bases). Germline V gene lookup returns CDR1 LGHNA and CDR2 YNFKEQ. The V end lost 4 bases, the J end lost 3 bases, and 12 bases lay between the germline ends. The CDR3 contains 14 residues. The CDR3 DNA follows: TGTGCCAGCAGCCCCGGGTCAGGGGAAGAGACCCAGTACTTC. It encodes CASSPGSGEETQYF.

For the CDR3, the DNA is TGTGCCAGCAGGACCATCATTACTAGCGGTAACAATGAGCAGTTCTTC. Translated: CASRTIITSGNNEQFF. V is TRBV7-9 and J is TRBJ2-1, with 8 bases lining up with TRBD2. The CDR3 length is 16 residues. The V and J ends lost 6 bases and 5 bases, in that order; junction bases with no gene match: 12. Per the germline V gene, CDR1 is SEHNR and CDR2 is FQNEAQ (reference sequence). The complete variable domain, with remaining parts taken from reference TRBV7-9 and TRBJ2-1, reads DTGVSQNPRHKITKRGQNVTFRCDPISEHNRLYWYRQTLGQGPEFLTYFQNEAQLEKSRLLSDRFSAERPKGSFSTLEIQRTEQGDSAMYLCASRTIITSGNNEQFFGPGTRLTVL.

V and J are TRBV7-2 and TRBJ2-5; 7 positions match TRBD2. The CDR3 totals 18 residues. Germline lookup yields CDR1 SGHTA and CDR2 FQGNSA. The V and J ends lost 1 base and 2 bases, in that order; junction bases with no gene match: 13. CDR3 in amino acids: CASSLVGLAAEIQETQYF. As DNA, the CDR3 is TGTGCCAGCAGCTTAGTAGGGCTAGCGGCCGAAATACAAGAGACCCAGTACTTC.